This T cell receptor (beta chain) was identified during a study of blood T cell repertoires in COVID-19. Original data processing: Nucleated cell counts were estimated from reference gene primer amplification. Produced via immunoSEQ multiplex PCR; TCRdb's table is partial and in-frame only. V, J and clone size are taken as reported in that table, and D and trimming were inferred from the DNA itself. The table has about 81,000 clones, 70% to 90% seen once; the top ten hold roughly 15%. This CDR3 region has 14 residues. V gave up 2 bases and J gave up 2 bases, with 9 bases separating them. Per germline, CDR1 LGHDT and CDR2 YNNKEL (reference sequence).

The sequencing sample was made of peripheral blood. This chain connects TRBV3-1 (or the pseudogene TRBV3-2) to TRBJ2-5; D call uncertain. The sequence derives from an older woman with acute or convalescent COVID-19. The CDR3 nucleotides are TGTGCCAGCAGCCAATCCAGGTCTCAAGAGACCCAGTACTTC. This sequence encodes CASSQSRSQETQYF.